Listed here are 9 T cell receptor beta chains from one sample, sequenced in a study of T cells in Graves' hyperthyroidism and ophthalmopathy. The investigators amplified TCR beta CDR3 regions from RNA transcripts. With the HTBI primer set, the TCR CDR3 went through a first round of RT-PCR. TCRdb passed the multiplex PCR reads through MiXCR, listing each CDR3 protein once. The table lists almost 600,000 distinct CDR3 sequences, 46% of them singletons. The sequenced sample was peripheral blood or thyroid tissue (not recorded which). These receptors were obtained from a woman under 30 with Graves' hyperthyroidism.

CDR3 in amino acids: CASSIRTGSRFNQPQHF. For the CDR3, the DNA is TGTGCCAGTAGTATTCGGACAGGTTCTCGGTTTAATCAGCCCCAGCATTTT. The chain carries TRBV19 and TRBJ1-5; 7 bases agree with TRBD1. CDR1 is LNHDA and CDR2 is SQIVND in the germline V gene (reference sequence). The CDR3 sequence is 17 residues long. Unmatched junction bases numbered 12, after V lost 3 bases and J lost 4 bases.

Concerning this clonotype itself: The conserved final phenylalanine or tryptophan is absent from the CDR3, which likely points to a read error. The DNA is omitted, as the CDR3 cannot be located on it reliably, and the CDR3 follows TCRdb's listing. The CDR3 spells CASSLETGG. This sequence joins TRBV7-2 and TRBJ1-2; no DNA check was done on the table's D call, TRBD1. The CDR3 length is 9 residues, termini included. The germline CDR1 and CDR2 sequences are SGHTA and FQGNSA.

This clonotype occurred a few times. This chain connects TRBV12-5 to TRBJ1-1, with 9 bases that match TRBD1. The trim removed 2 bases at V and 4 bases at J, leaving 5 bases unmatched. Germline V gene sequence: CDR1 LGHNT, CDR2 FRNRAP. The CDR3 loop spans 15 amino acids. CDR3: CASGLFSTGGTEAFF. CDR3 DNA: TGTGCTAGTGGTTTGTTCTCGACAGGGGGCACTGAAGCTTTCTTT.

The rearrangement links TRBV12-3 or TRBV12-4 to TRBJ2-7, with 14 bases fitting TRBD2. V gave up 1 base and J gave up 12 bases; unmatched junction bases: 17. The CDR3 runs to 18 residues. Here the CDR3 DNA reads TGTGCCAGCAGTTTAGGACCAACACCCGGGACTAGCGGGGGCTTGGGGTACTTC. This sequence encodes CASSLGPTPGTSGGLGYF.

V usage is TRBV5-5 and J usage is TRBJ2-7, with D tentatively TRBD2 (5 bases). This CDR3 is 11 amino acids long. The V end was cut by 10 bases, the J end by 7 bases, with 15 bases between. CDR1 SGHKS and CDR2 YYEKEE come from the germline V gene (reference sequence). CDR3 DNA sequence: TGTGCCTGCAATCCGGGGTCTGAGCAGTACTTC. Translated, it gives CACNPGSEQYF.

This clonotype has only a few counts. V usage is TRBV5-1 and J usage is TRBJ2-3; D ambiguous. The CDR3 totals 14 residues. The germline V gene has CDR1 SGHRS and CDR2 YFSETQ. V lost 3 bases, J lost 5 bases, and 13 bases lay in between. Here the CDR3 DNA reads TGCGCCAGCAGCTCAGGCCCATCGGGAGATACGCAGTATTTT. Amino acid sequence: CASSSGPSGDTQYF.

On this clonotype itself: It may be a read error: a sequence one base away is much more abundant. The chain couples TRBV7-8 to TRBJ1-5, with D uncertain. The CDR3 runs 16 residues. V lost 9 bases, J lost 2 bases, and 20 bases lay in between. CDR1 and CDR2 from the germline V gene are SGHVS and FQNEAQ. CDR3 region: CASSIGRPRGNQPQHF. DNA of the CDR3: TGTGCCAGTAGTATCGGACGCCCTAGGGGCAATCAGCCCCAGCATTTT.

The sample holds a few counts of this clonotype. This could be a read error, since a much larger clone is one nucleotide away. Lacking the conserved final phenylalanine or tryptophan, this CDR3 likely reflects a read error. CDR3 amino acids: CASSPGWRTEAFL. In nucleotides, the CDR3 is TGTGCCAGCAGCCCAGGGTGGAGGACTGAAGCTTTCCTT. This rearrangement joins TRBV16 to TRBJ1-1; tentatively, D is TRBD1 (5 bases). Germline values: CDR1 KGHSY, CDR2 FQNENV. Trimming removed 4 bases from V and 5 bases from J, with 11 bases in between. The CDR3 spans 13 residues.

A few counts support this clonotype. The conserved final phenylalanine or tryptophan is absent from the CDR3, which likely points to a read error. Because the CDR3's place on the DNA is in doubt, the DNA is left out and the CDR3 is given as listed by TCRdb. This chain joins TRBV10-3 and TRBJ1-1; the table gives TRBD1 as D, unverified against the DNA. The CDR3 is made up of 10 amino acids, end residues included. Per the germline V gene, CDR1 is ENHRY and CDR2 is SYGVKD. The CDR3 protein is CAISGEQGQG.